A single sample is the source of the 23 T cell receptor beta chains below, sequenced in a study of T cell responses to AZD1222 COVID-19 vaccine. Produced via immunoSEQ multiplex PCR; TCRdb's table is partial and in-frame only. Here the sample spans tens of thousands of clones, around 86% being singletons. The sequencing here drew on peripheral blood, taken on day 0 of AZD1222 vaccination. Every receptor here comes from an adult in good health.

The J gene is TRBJ2-2, the V gene TRBV6-4, with 7 bases matching TRBD2. The V gene end was trimmed by 8 bases and the J gene end by 5 bases; junction bases not matched to a gene: 8. The CDR3 is 14 residues long. Per germline, CDR1 MRHNA and CDR2 SNTAGT. This chain's CDR3 is CASSRLAETGELFF. CDR3 in DNA: TGTGCCAGCTCTCGACTAGCCGAGACCGGGGAGCTGTTTTTT.

V usage is TRBV20-1 and J usage is TRBJ1-2; D gene ambiguous. This CDR3 region has 11 residues. The ends were cut back, 3 bases at V and 6 bases at J, with 8 bases in the middle. CDR1 is DFQATT, CDR2 SNEGSKA, per germline (reference sequence). The CDR3 nucleotides are TGCAGTGCTAGTGGAGAAAATGGCTACACCTTC. Translation gives CSASGENGYTF.

The CDR3 DNA reads TGTGCCAGCAGTGAAAACCCAATCACCTCAGTGGCCTACGAGCAGTACTTC. This translates into CASSENPITSVAYEQYF. This chain uses TRBV25-1 with TRBJ2-7; D not certain. There are 17 residues in the CDR3. In germline, CDR1 is MGHDK, CDR2 SYGVNS. V was shortened by 2 bases and J by 2 bases, with 19 bases between the two germline ends.

V and J are TRBV28 and TRBJ2-1, with 15 nucleotides matching TRBD2. V was clipped by 5 bases and J by 8 bases; unmatched bases: 16. There are 19 residues in the CDR3. CDR1 MDHEN and CDR2 SYDVKM come from the germline V gene. The CDR3 is CASSQPYGLAGGPRDEQFF. In nucleotides, the CDR3 is TGTGCCAGCAGTCAACCCTACGGACTAGCGGGAGGGCCACGAGATGAGCAGTTCTTC.

This clone was observed once. V gene TRBV4-3 combines with J gene TRBJ1-3; D is unresolved. Germline V gene data show CDR1 as LGHNA and CDR2 as YSLEER. Trimming took 4 bases from V and 0 from J, leaving 16 bases between them. The CDR3 loop spans 17 amino acids. CDR3 sequence reads: CASSLDGRGNSGNTIYF. CDR3 DNA sequence: TGCGCCAGCAGCCTAGACGGACGGGGAAACTCTGGAAACACCATATATTTT.

The V call is TRBV28, the J call TRBJ2-2; D uncertain. Germline V gives CDR1 MDHEN, CDR2 SYDVKM. The CDR3 spans 14 residues. The V and J ends lost 6 bases and 5 bases respectively, with 13 bases between them. The CDR3 nucleotides are TGTGCCAGCAGCACCCTGGATCAGACCGGGGAGCTGTTTTTT. Its protein is CASSTLDQTGELFF. Combining the CDR3 with reference TRBV28 and TRBJ2-2 gives the whole variable domain DVKVTQSSRYLVKRTGEKVFLECVQDMDHENMFWYRQDPGLGLRLIYFSYDVKMKEKGDIPEGYSVSREKKERFSLILESASTNQTSMYLCASSTLDQTGELFFGEGSRLTVL.

The genes are TRBV4-1 and TRBJ1-5; D may be TRBD1 (6 bases). CDR1 and CDR2 from the germline V gene are MGHRA and YSYEKL. Between the trimmed V and J ends, which lost 0 bases and 6 bases, there was a span of 21 bases. The CDR3 has 18 amino acids. The CDR3 coding sequence is TGCGCCAGCAGCCAAGATCTGGGGGCGCGGGTTCGTGGTCAGCCCCAGCATTTT. This codes for CASSQDLGARVRGQPQHF.

This clone showed up just a few times. The rearrangement links TRBV7-2 to TRBJ1-5; TRBD1 matches at 7 bases. V was pared by 3 bases and J by 2 bases, with 4 bases of the junction left unmatched. The CDR3 is 15 residues long. Germline V lookup: CDR1 SGHTA, CDR2 FQGNSA. CDR3 sequence reads: CASSFRQGGNQPQHF. In DNA form, the CDR3 reads TGTGCCAGCAGCTTCAGACAGGGTGGCAATCAGCCCCAGCATTTT.

The chain recombines TRBV11-3 with TRBJ2-2, with a weak D call TRBD2 (5 bases). With 5 bases removed from V and 4 bases from J, the gap between germline ends came to 14 bases. The CDR3 is 15 amino acids. Germline V gene data show CDR1 as SGHNT and CDR2 as YENEEA. The CDR3 spells CASSPRLGSTGELFF. In DNA form, the CDR3 reads TGTGCCAGCAGCCCACGACTGGGGAGCACCGGGGAGCTGTTTTTT.

The chain has TRBV12-3 or TRBV12-4 and TRBJ2-7; D uncertain. V was clipped by 2 bases and J by 2 bases, with 7 bases between them. CDR3 length: 13 residues. DNA of the CDR3: TGTGCCAGCAGTTTATATGAAGCCTACGAGCAGTACTTC. Its translation: CASSLYEAYEQYF.

V gene TRBV7-9 combines with J gene TRBJ2-5; 13 nucleotides align to TRBD2. The CDR3 spans 17 residues. Trimming cost V 2 bases and J 5 bases; bases outside gene matches: 8. CDR1 SEHNR and CDR2 FQNEAQ come from the germline V gene (reference sequence). The CDR3 nucleotides read TGTGCCAGCAGCTTAACGGGACTAGCGGGGTGGCTGGAGACCCAGTACTTC. It is translated as CASSLTGLAGWLETQYF.

This clone was recorded only once. The chain is built from TRBV6-5 and TRBJ2-7, with 8 bases fitting TRBD1. V lost 0 bases and J lost 7; bases outside the gene matches: 11. This CDR3 region has 16 residues. The germline V gene encodes CDR1 MNHEY and CDR2 SVGAGI. Written as DNA, the CDR3 is TGTGCCAGCAGTTACTCTCCGGACAGGGATTTCGGGGAGCAGTACTTC. This gives the protein CASSYSPDRDFGEQYF.

J is TRBJ2-7 and V is TRBV14; D uncertain. Germline CDR1 SGHDN, CDR2 FVKESK. V was shortened by 0 bases and J by 6 bases, with 15 bases between the two germline ends. This CDR3 has 15 amino acids. The CDR3: CASSQERSAAFEQYF. CDR3 DNA sequence: TGTGCCAGCAGCCAAGAACGGTCCGCCGCCTTCGAGCAGTACTTC.

The chain uses TRBV2 and TRBJ1-1; maybe TRBD1 (5 bases). CDR3 size: 13 residues. Trimming pared 4 bases from V and 4 bases from J, leaving 10 bases between. The germline gives CDR1 SNHLY, CDR2 FYNNEI. CDR3: CASSGLRGTEAFF. As DNA, the CDR3 is TGTGCCAGCAGTGGCTTGAGGGGCACTGAAGCTTTCTTT.

The chain is built from TRBV2 and TRBJ1-3; TRBD1 might be the D (6 bases). This CDR3 is 15 amino acids long. V was clipped by 2 bases and J by 4 bases, with 12 bases between them. Germline V gives CDR1 SNHLY, CDR2 FYNNEI. The CDR3: CASSEIRQDGNTIYF. As DNA, the CDR3 is TGTGCCAGCAGTGAAATTAGACAGGACGGAAACACCATATATTTT.

V usage is TRBV4-2 and J usage is TRBJ2-7; 10 bases align to TRBD2. Germline V gene lookup returns CDR1 LGHNA and CDR2 YNFKEQ. Unmatched junction bases numbered 4, after V lost 0 bases and J lost 2 bases. The CDR3 length is 16 residues. CDR3 in amino acids: CASSQEWTSGPYEQYF. CDR3 nucleotides: TGTGCCAGCAGCCAAGAATGGACTAGCGGCCCCTACGAGCAGTACTTC.

This clone was counted between two and nine times. This chain connects TRBV5-1 to TRBJ1-4; D unresolved. Between the trimmed V and J ends, which lost 0 bases and 10 bases, there was a span of 7 bases. The CDR3 is 12 amino acids. CDR1 is SGHRS, CDR2 YFSETQ, per germline. DNA for the CDR3: TGCGCCAGCAGCTTGGAAGTCGGAAAACTGTTTTTT. Amino acids: CASSLEVGKLFF.

The chain carries TRBV6-7 and TRBJ1-5, with a tentative D call TRBD1 (5 bases). TRBV6-7 is recorded as an ORF, its role being uncertain. This CDR3 comprises 15 residues. Between the trimmed V and J ends, which lost 8 bases and 9 bases, there was a span of 23 bases. CDR3 region: CASPTTMRDHGPQHF. CDR3 DNA: TGTGCCAGCCCCACGACGATGAGGGACCACGGGCCCCAGCATTTT.

The rearrangement links TRBV7-7 to TRBJ2-6; D remains ambiguous. The germline V gene encodes CDR1 SSHAT and CDR2 FNYEAQ (reference sequence). This CDR3 spans 12 amino acids. The CDR3 DNA sequence: TGTGCTACCGGAGCCGGGGCCAACGTCCTGACTTTC. Translation gives CATGAGANVLTF.

The rearrangement links TRBV30 to TRBJ1-2; D may be TRBD1 (6 bases). Per the germline V gene, CDR1 is GTSNPN and CDR2 is SVGIG (reference sequence). The CDR3 length is 13 residues. V was pared by 1 base and J by 4 bases, with 10 bases between. The CDR3 sequence: CAWSEGVGYGYTF. DNA for the CDR3: TGTGCCTGGAGTGAGGGGGTCGGCTATGGCTACACCTTC.

V is TRBV14 and J is TRBJ2-7; D is possibly TRBD2 (6 bases). Trimming took off 6 bases at V and 6 bases at J, with 15 bases between the two ends. Germline CDR1 SGHDN, CDR2 FVKESK. The CDR3 extends over 13 amino acids. The CDR3 sequence: CASSTGTPAEQYF. The CDR3 DNA is TGTGCCAGCAGTACCGGGACTCCAGCCGAGCAGTACTTC.

V gene TRBV6-4 combines with J gene TRBJ2-3; TRBD1 or TRBD2 may be the D gene (6 bases each). Trimming removed 2 bases at V and 4 bases at J, with 10 bases between. The CDR3 is 14 amino acids. From germline, CDR1 is MRHNA and CDR2 SNTAGT. This CDR3 is CASSDMGGADTQYF. In nucleotides, the CDR3 is TGTGCCAGCAGTGACATGGGGGGCGCAGATACGCAGTATTTT.

This rearrangement joins TRBV5-1 to TRBJ1-3, with D possibly TRBD1 on 5 matching bases. The ends were cut back, 1 base at V and 4 bases at J, with 9 bases in the middle. Germline CDR1 SGHRS, CDR2 YFSETQ. CDR3 length equals 14 residues. The CDR3 loop reads CASSLHPGGNTIYF. The CDR3, as DNA: TGCGCCAGCAGCTTGCATCCAGGGGGAAACACCATATATTTT.